The clone carrying this T cell receptor (beta chain) has a handful of counts. The antigen is not known. The record originates from a study of shared clonotypes between healthy human individuals. About the research overall: The donor group consisted of a couple of women and a few men, aged 18 to 49. Study results and limitations: On the whole, naive subsets had larger estimated richness than memory subsets had. Shared clonotypes: about 5.3% naive CD4, around 4% naive CD8, roughly 2.4% memory CD4, approximately 0.37% memory CD8.

Trimming stripped 7 bases from V and 8 bases from J, with 17 bases between. CDR3 length: 13 residues. CDR1 and CDR2 (germline): MNHNS, SASEGT. Sorted-subset replicate PCRs used about 0.2 ug of genomic DNA. This amount corresponded to tens of thousands of T cell genomes. Sequenced by immunoSEQ multiplex PCR; TCRdb stores in-frame clones only, minus some. The table has around 1.1 million clones, approximately 80% seen once. The sequence was obtained from a man younger than 35 in good health. Some clones in this sample may be carry-over from other donors' samples. The chain joins TRBV6-1 to TRBJ1-2; maybe TRBD1 (6 bases). The material sequenced was memory CD4+ T cells from PBMCs. Subset meaning: CD45RA-negative fraction. The CDR3 is CASTVGRGEGYTF. CDR3 in DNA: TGTGCCAGCACGGTCGGCAGGGGTGAGGGCTACACCTTC.